The TCR beta chain described here comes from a study of T cell repertoires in cytomegalovirus infection (dated by TCRdb to the late 2010s). With regard to the full study: Peptide stimulations targeted recently identified HLA-C-restricted CMV epitopes, whose presentation resists viral immunomodulation, together with well-studied HLA-B-restricted epitopes. Donor HLA type was relevant to the analysis, because carriage of CMV infection together with the matching HLA type was indicated by public TCR beta signatures.

The reads were generated on an Illumina HiSeq 1500. The public reads were quality trimmed at Q25 with fastp and then assembled into clones with MiXCR by TCRdb, keeping productive beta chains. Under each unique CDR3 protein, matching rows form one entry showing the most common genes and DNA. The sample table records approximately 910,000 distinct CDR3 sequences; about a third of these occur just once. The ten largest account for around an eighth of the sample. The treatment or condition label corresponds to: in vitro stimulation with specific CMV peptide epitopes to enrich CMV-specific T cells. This clonotype was observed a handful of times. Its recognized antigen is unknown. A much bigger clone sits one base away, suggesting this may be a read error. V is reduced by 6 bases and J by 5 bases, leaving a spacing of 7 bases between them. The CDR3 runs 11 amino acids, cysteine and phenylalanine included. The DNA shown is the 33-base CDR3, in frame from base 1.

Broader findings and caveats from the paper: In the ex vivo response, HLA-C-restricted CMV-specific TCR beta clonotypes were dominant, and in two of eight donors the single most frequent clonotype came from this HLA-C-restricted group. In both this cohort and an independent cohort of under 450 donors, the cumulative frequency of public TCR beta family members distinguished carriers of CMV infection plus the relevant HLA type.

The input for sequencing was cultured CD8+ T cells from PBMCs, taken from culture after CMV antigen stimulation. Recombination joined TRBV12-3 or TRBV12-4 with TRBJ2-5, with the D gene too uncertain to name. The TCR was taken from a human donor in good health (CMV status not recorded). Some clones in this sample may be carry-over from other donors' samples. CDR3 loop: CASSHAETQYF. At the DNA level, the sequence is TGTGCCAGCAGCCATGCGGAGACCCAGTACTTC.